What follows are 15 T cell receptor beta chains derived from one specimen sequenced in a study of cytomegalovirus exposure and HLA in healthy donors. PCR used 60 Vbeta primers and 13 Jbeta primers. Using immunoSEQ multiplex PCR, the repertoire was profiled, and TCRdb retains in-frame clones only, with some absent. The sample includes around 53,000 clones. Material for sequencing was PBMCs. The receptors were sampled from a male donor in good health and CMV-seropositive.

The gene calls are TRBV6-1 and TRBJ1-3; D uncertain. Germline CDR1 MNHNS, CDR2 SASEGT. Trimming took off 8 bases at V and 2 bases at J, with 10 bases between the two ends. The CDR3 is 13 residues long. The CDR3: CASWAVTGNTIYF. Here the CDR3 DNA reads TGTGCCAGCTGGGCCGTGACTGGAAACACCATATATTTT.

The rearrangement uses TRBV19 and TRBJ1-6; 11 bases fit TRBD1. The CDR3 covers 17 residues. In germline, CDR1 is LNHDA, CDR2 SQIVND (reference sequence). After removal of 5 bases from V and 9 bases from J, the junction contained 12 bases not matched to a gene. CDR3: CASSPIPWTGGTSPLHF. In DNA form, the CDR3 reads TGTGCCAGTAGTCCTATCCCCTGGACAGGGGGCACTTCACCCCTCCACTTT.

The rearrangement uses TRBV9 and TRBJ1-1; the match to TRBD1 covers 9 bases. Unmatched junction bases numbered 15, after V lost 0 bases and J lost 6 bases. There are 18 residues in the CDR3. Germline loops: CDR1 SGDLS, CDR2 YYNGEE. CDR3 DNA sequence: TGTGCCAGCAGCGTAGACAGTTTGGGACAGGGAAAGTTCCCTGAAGCTTTCTTT. Amino acid sequence: CASSVDSLGQGKFPEAFF.

This sequence joins TRBV6-1 and TRBJ1-1; D call uncertain. CDR3 length: 15 residues. Per the germline V gene, CDR1 is MNHNS and CDR2 is SASEGT. V was cut by 2 bases and J by 0 bases, with 10 bases left in between. As DNA, the CDR3 is TGTGCCAGCAGTGAATTGGCCGAAATGAACACTGAAGCTTTCTTT. Amino acid sequence: CASSELAEMNTEAFF.

The V and J genes are TRBV5-1 and TRBJ1-5; TRBD1 matches 9 bases. The CDR3 sequence is 15 residues long. Germline V lookup: CDR1 SGHRS, CDR2 YFSETQ. The V and J ends lost 0 bases and 5 bases, in that order; junction bases with no gene match: 3. CDR3 coding DNA: TGCGCCAGCAGCTTGGACGGGACAGGGTATCAGCCCCAGCATTTT. Translating it yields CASSLDGTGYQPQHF.

The chain couples TRBV27 to TRBJ2-5, with 8 bases that match TRBD2. Looked up from germline, CDR1 is MNHEY and CDR2 is SMNVEV (reference sequence). V lost 6 bases, J lost 4 bases, and 10 bases stayed unmatched. This CDR3 spans 15 amino acids. CDR3 DNA: TGTGCCAGCAGCGACTTCGGGGGGGCGCGAGAGACCCAGTACTTC. Translating it yields CASSDFGGARETQYF.

The rearrangement uses TRBV5-6 and TRBJ2-3, with 7 positions matching TRBD1. Unmatched junction bases numbered 4, after V lost 4 bases and J lost 2 bases. CDR1 is SGHDT and CDR2 is YYEEEE in the germline V gene. This CDR3 contains 14 residues. The CDR3 DNA follows: TGTGCCAGCAGCATACAGGGGCACACAGATACGCAGTATTTT. It is translated as CASSIQGHTDTQYF. The whole variable domain, remainder taken from reference TRBV5-6 and TRBJ2-3, is DAGVTQSPTHLIKTRGQQVTLRCSPKSGHDTVSWYQQALGQGPQFIFQYYEEEERQRGNFPDRFSGHQFPNYSSELNVNALLLGDSALYLCASSIQGHTDTQYFGPGTRLTVL.

The DNA of the CDR3 is TGTGCCAGCAGTACTCAGTTCCGGGACAGGGGTGATAGCTACACCTTC. Amino acid sequence: CASSTQFRDRGDSYTF. The chain is built from TRBV28 and TRBJ1-2, with 10 bases identical to TRBD1. The germline V gene encodes CDR1 MDHEN and CDR2 SYDVKM. The CDR3 contains 16 residues. J gave up 9 bases and V 5 bases, and 15 bases lay outside the gene matches.

The chain uses TRBV9 and TRBJ1-1; no clear D. With 2 bases removed from V and 1 base from J, the gap between germline ends came to 9 bases. The CDR3 consists of 14 residues. Per the germline V gene, CDR1 is SGDLS and CDR2 is YYNGEE. The CDR3, as DNA: TGTGCCAGCAGCGTTGAGGTAGGGAACACTGAAGCTTTCTTT. Encoded protein: CASSVEVGNTEAFF.

The chain couples TRBV19 to TRBJ1-1; 10 bases map to TRBD1. Germline V gene sequence: CDR1 LNHDA, CDR2 SQIVND (reference sequence). The CDR3 totals 15 residues. The J segment lost 4 bases and the V segment lost 3 bases, leaving 5 bases of the junction unmatched. CDR3 sequence reads: CASSIPGQGFTEAFF. DNA of the CDR3: TGTGCCAGTAGTATTCCGGGACAGGGGTTCACTGAAGCTTTCTTT.

For this clone: In the same sample, other DNA sequences code for this CDR3. The chain is built from TRBV27 and TRBJ1-1; tentative D call: TRBD1 (5 bases). Between the trimmed V and J ends, which lost 2 bases and 4 bases, there was a span of 8 bases. Germline V gives CDR1 MNHEY, CDR2 SMNVEV (reference sequence). The CDR3 has 13 amino acids. The CDR3 here is CASSLGGSTEAFF. As DNA, the CDR3 is TGTGCCAGCAGTTTAGGGGGGAGCACTGAAGCTTTCTTT.

The chain recombines TRBV5-4 with TRBJ2-2, with TRBD1 matching over 8 bases. This CDR3 spans 15 amino acids. Germline CDR1 is SGHNT and CDR2 is YYREEE (reference sequence). Germline trimming cut 4 bases from V and 2 bases from J; bases unmatched to any gene: 4. CDR3 sequence (DNA): TGTGCCAGCAGCCCGGGACAGGACAACACCGGGGAGCTGTTTTTT. This codes for CASSPGQDNTGELFF.

Worth noting for this clone: Other DNA sequences of this sample code for an identical CDR3. The V call is TRBV14, the J call TRBJ1-4, with 7 positions matching TRBD1. The ends lost 4 bases at V and 7 bases at J; junction bases unmatched: 6. Per the germline V gene, CDR1 is SGHDN and CDR2 is FVKESK. The CDR3 sequence is 14 residues long. The CDR3: CASSPRQGGEKLFF. CDR3 nucleotide sequence: TGTGCCAGCAGCCCTAGACAGGGTGGTGAAAAACTGTTTTTT. Variable domain in full (rest from reference TRBV14 and TRBJ1-4): EAGVTQFPSHSVIEKGQTVTLRCDPISGHDNLYWYRRVMGKEIKFLLHFVKESKQDESGMPNNRFLAERTGGTYSTLKVQPAELEDSGVYFCASSPRQGGEKLFFGSGTQLSVL.

The chain joins TRBV30 to TRBJ2-2, with a possible D match to TRBD2 (6 bases). V lost 3 bases and J 3 bases, leaving 14 bases between the germline ends. The CDR3 covers 15 residues. Germline values: CDR1 GTSNPN, CDR2 SVGIG (reference sequence). The CDR3 DNA sequence: TGTGCCTGGAGGTTGGGGAGGTTGGACACCGGGGAGCTGTTTTTT. Amino acid sequence: CAWRLGRLDTGELFF.

This sequence joins TRBV7-2 and TRBJ2-2; 8 bases are shared with TRBD1. The ends lost 4 bases at V and 6 bases at J; junction bases unmatched: 4. Germline CDR1 SGHTA, CDR2 FQGNSA. CDR3 length: 14 amino acids. In nucleotides, the CDR3 is TGTGCCAGCAGCTCGACAGGGGCTCCCGGGGAGCTGTTTTTT. Protein product: CASSSTGAPGELFF. Full variable domain (remainder filled in from reference TRBV7-2 and TRBJ2-2): GAGVSQSPSNKVTEKGKDVELRCDPISGHTALYWYRQSLGQGLEFLIYFQGNSAPDKSGLPSDRFSAERTGGSVSTLTIQRTQQEDSAVYLCASSSTGAPGELFFGEGSRLTVL.